This TCR beta chain was retrieved from a study of T-cell reconstitution after alpha-beta-depleted transplantation in children. This clonotype was found a few times. Trimming removed 6 bases from V and 6 bases from J, with 12 bases in between. The germline V gene encodes CDR1 SNHLY and CDR2 FYNNEI. The CDR3 extends over 13 amino acids. Unique molecular identifiers were incorporated into the prepared TCRbeta library. TCRdb itself ran the PCR reads through MiXCR, one entry per CDR3 protein. Seen here are some 500,000 distinct CDR3 sequences, around 16% observed once, and the top ten hold less than 4%. V is TRBV2 and J is TRBJ1-3, with D perhaps TRBD1 (6 bases). The material sequenced was PBMCs from the stem cell graft donor, taken from the stem cell graft. This TCR was sampled from a human donor who donated a stem cell graft to a child with acute lymphoblastic leukemia. The DNA of the CDR3 is TGTGCCAGCAGGCCAAGGACAGAAAACACCATATATTTT. Its translation: CASRPRTENTIYF.